This T cell receptor (beta chain) was documented in a study of vaccination effects on CD4 cells after COVID-19. Overall study context: Following the second dose by a median of 72 days, the post-vaccine samples were obtained.

Regarding the study as a whole: Infection-derived and vaccine-derived clones contracted markedly late after vaccination.

A remark on this clone: The antigen is not known.

Germline CDR1 LNHDA, CDR2 SQIVND (reference sequence). V lost 4 bases, J lost 3 bases, and 4 bases stayed unmatched. The CDR3 sequence is 14 residues long. With the ViraFEST assay, the study expanded antigen-specific CD4+ T cells using viral peptide pools, then sequenced them. With 9 to 11 days of culture completed, CD4+ T cells were isolated. Every participant took two doses of the BNT162b2 or mRNA-1273 vaccine. Peptides at about 9.9 ug/ml and IL-2 at about 10 IU/ml were added to roughly 2 million PBMC per well. IL-2 medium was substituted for half the medium on days 3 and 7. Clones were read by immunoSEQ multiplex PCR, and TCRdb kept only the in-frame ones, dropping some. The sample holds about 66,000 clones, under 85% seen once.

This clonotype was obtained from a human donor who received a COVID-19 vaccine. The V call is TRBV19, the J call TRBJ2-3; TRBD1 agrees at 7 bases. The specimen comprised CD4+ T cells from PBMCs cultured with HCoV-OC43 spike peptides, sampled after COVID-19 vaccination. Subset of the sample: HCoV-OC43 spike overlapping peptide pool stimulation. The CDR3 sequence is CASSTTGLTDTQYF. The CDR3 DNA is TGTGCCAGTAGTACGACAGGGTTGACAGATACGCAGTATTTT.